The rows below give T cell receptor beta chains drawn from one sample of a study of blood T cell repertoires in COVID-19. Data came from immunoSEQ multiplex PCR; TCRdb stores just in-frame clones and leaves some out. In the table there are around 80,000 clones, over 70% of which are singletons. The sequenced sample consisted of peripheral blood. Receptors were obtained from an elderly man with acute or convalescent COVID-19. Both conserved end residues are part of each CDR3. D genes are given only for firm matches.

v_call: TRBV10-1; cdr3_length: 15; j_call: TRBJ2-3; d_call: TRBD2; cdr3_aa: CASSELGGSTDTQYF
v_call: TRBV4-1; cdr3_length: 16; j_call: TRBJ2-1; d_call: TRBD2; cdr3_aa: CASSRTTSGGANEQFF
v_call: TRBV2; cdr3_length: 14; j_call: TRBJ1-2; d_call: TRBD1; cdr3_aa: CASSEQGQNYGYTF
v_call: TRBV2; cdr3_length: 12; j_call: TRBJ1-4; d_call: NA; cdr3_aa: CASSETRTLLFF
v_call: TRBV19; cdr3_length: 15; j_call: TRBJ1-2; d_call: TRBD1; cdr3_aa: CASSPLGQGATGYTF
v_call: TRBV4-1; cdr3_length: 18; j_call: TRBJ1-3; d_call: NA; cdr3_aa: CASSQGYGVNSGGNTIYF
v_call: TRBV5-1; cdr3_length: 14; j_call: TRBJ1-5; d_call: NA; cdr3_aa: CASSLEGGRQPQHF
v_call: TRBV18; cdr3_length: 12; j_call: TRBJ2-7; d_call: TRBD1; cdr3_aa: CASSGGQGEQYF
v_call: TRBV19; cdr3_length: 16; j_call: TRBJ1-1; d_call: TRBD1; cdr3_aa: CASGGQGALRNTEAFF
v_call: TRBV19; cdr3_length: 14; j_call: TRBJ1-2; d_call: TRBD1; cdr3_aa: CASTRTGGNYGYTF
v_call: TRBV10-3; cdr3_length: 15; j_call: TRBJ2-3; d_call: NA; cdr3_aa: CAISKGTVGTDTQYF
v_call: TRBV4-1; cdr3_length: 16; j_call: TRBJ2-1; d_call: NA; cdr3_aa: CASSQDRGGSYNEQFF
v_call: TRBV6-5; cdr3_length: 14; j_call: TRBJ2-2; d_call: NA; cdr3_aa: CASSWRGNTGELFF
v_call: TRBV5-8; cdr3_length: 15; j_call: TRBJ1-2; d_call: NA; cdr3_aa: CASSFSGYTNYGYTF
v_call: TRBV9; cdr3_length: 15; j_call: TRBJ2-1; d_call: TRBD2; cdr3_aa: CASSGSGDYGNEQFF
v_call: TRBV7-9; cdr3_length: 13; j_call: TRBJ1-1; d_call: TRBD1; cdr3_aa: CASSDRGSAEAFF
v_call: TRBV3-1/TRBV3-2; cdr3_length: 13; j_call: TRBJ1-1; d_call: NA; cdr3_aa: CASSQGRATEAFF
v_call: TRBV11-2; cdr3_length: 15; j_call: TRBJ2-3; d_call: TRBD2; cdr3_aa: CASSLFLERGDTQYF
v_call: TRBV19; cdr3_length: 15; j_call: TRBJ1-2; d_call: TRBD1; cdr3_aa: CASSNQGAANYGYTF
v_call: TRBV15; cdr3_length: 13; j_call: TRBJ1-3; d_call: NA; cdr3_aa: CATSRGQGNTIYF
v_call: TRBV5-1; cdr3_length: 14; j_call: TRBJ1-1; d_call: NA; cdr3_aa: CASSRTGERTEAFF
v_call: TRBV7-8; cdr3_length: 16; j_call: TRBJ2-3; d_call: TRBD2; cdr3_aa: CASSSLLAEGWGTQYF
v_call: TRBV28; cdr3_length: 14; j_call: TRBJ1-5; d_call: NA; cdr3_aa: CASILHQDNQPQHF
v_call: TRBV20-1; cdr3_length: 11; j_call: TRBJ2-7; d_call: NA; cdr3_aa: CSARAGHEQYF
v_call: TRBV6-5; cdr3_length: 16; j_call: TRBJ2-7; d_call: TRBD1; cdr3_aa: CASSYRTGGASYEQYF
v_call: TRBV7-8; cdr3_length: 14; j_call: TRBJ2-7; d_call: NA; cdr3_aa: CASSLAEGVREQYF
v_call: TRBV9; cdr3_length: 15; j_call: TRBJ1-1; d_call: TRBD1; cdr3_aa: CASSTTDRELGEAFF
v_call: TRBV3-1/TRBV3-2; cdr3_length: 16; j_call: TRBJ1-6; d_call: TRBD1; cdr3_aa: CASSHSGQGFNSPLHF
v_call: TRBV7-9; cdr3_length: 13; j_call: TRBJ1-2; d_call: NA; cdr3_aa: CASSALGGKGYTF
v_call: TRBV7-8; cdr3_length: 15; j_call: TRBJ2-3; d_call: NA; cdr3_aa: CASSLVERVTDTQYF
v_call: TRBV30; cdr3_length: 13; j_call: TRBJ1-2; d_call: NA; cdr3_aa: CAWKLGQNYGYTF
v_call: TRBV7-2; cdr3_length: 16; j_call: TRBJ1-3; d_call: NA; cdr3_aa: CASSLRTYDSGNTIYF
v_call: TRBV7-9; cdr3_length: 14; j_call: TRBJ2-1; d_call: NA; cdr3_aa: CASSLGGLFNEQFF
v_call: TRBV19; cdr3_length: 15; j_call: TRBJ2-1; d_call: TRBD1; cdr3_aa: CASSTRTGINNEQFF
v_call: TRBV18; cdr3_length: 16; j_call: TRBJ1-3; d_call: NA; cdr3_aa: CASSPQGTYSGNTIYF
v_call: TRBV9; cdr3_length: 19; j_call: TRBJ2-3; d_call: TRBD2; cdr3_aa: CASSVVGTSGGISTDTQYF
v_call: TRBV20-1; cdr3_length: 11; j_call: TRBJ2-7; d_call: NA; cdr3_aa: CSAYTGSEQYF